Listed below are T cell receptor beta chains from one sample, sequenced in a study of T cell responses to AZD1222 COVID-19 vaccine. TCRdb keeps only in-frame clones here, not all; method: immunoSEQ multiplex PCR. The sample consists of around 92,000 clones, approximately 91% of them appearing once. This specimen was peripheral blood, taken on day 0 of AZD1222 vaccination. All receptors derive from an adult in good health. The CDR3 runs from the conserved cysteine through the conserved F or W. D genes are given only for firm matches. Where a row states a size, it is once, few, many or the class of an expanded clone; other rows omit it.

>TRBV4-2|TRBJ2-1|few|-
-
CASSQVAGGAGFF
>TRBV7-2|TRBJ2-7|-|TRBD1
TGTGCCAGCAGCTCGGACGGACAGGGCTCCTACGAGCAGTACTTC
CASSSDGQGSYEQYF
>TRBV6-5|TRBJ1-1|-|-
TGTGCCAGCAGTTATACCCCAAGCAGTGAAGCTTTCTTT
CASSYTPSSEAFF
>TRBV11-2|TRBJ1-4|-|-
TGTGCCAGCAGCCCCGGGGTCAATGAAAAACTGTTTTTT
CASSPGVNEKLFF
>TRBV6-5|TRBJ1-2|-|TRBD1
TGTGCCAGCACTACAACAGGGGCCCTTAACTATGGCTACACCTTC
CASTTTGALNYGYTF
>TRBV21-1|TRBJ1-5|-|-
TGTGCCAGCAGGGGACAGGCGAGAAATCAGCCCCAGCATTTT
CASRGQARNQPQHF
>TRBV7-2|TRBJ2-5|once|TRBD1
TGTGCCAGCAGCGGAAGGACAGGGGTCGGAGAGACCCAGTACTTC
CASSGRTGVGETQYF
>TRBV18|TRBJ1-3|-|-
TGTGCCAGCTCACCGCCCGCCCGGTCCCAAGGGAACACCATATATTTT
CASSPPARSQGNTIYF
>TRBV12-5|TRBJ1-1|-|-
TGTGCTAGTGGTTTGGGAGGGGGAACTGAAGCTTTCTTT
CASGLGGGTEAFF
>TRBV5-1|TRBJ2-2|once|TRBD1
TGCGCCAGCAGCTCCCGGGACAGGCGGGCCGGGGAGCTGTTTTTT
CASSSRDRRAGELFF
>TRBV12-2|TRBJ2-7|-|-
TGTGCAAGTCGCCCCGGATCTAGCGGGGGGACTTACGAGCAGTACTTC
CASRPGSSGGTYEQYF
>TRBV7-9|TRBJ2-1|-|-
TGTGCCAGCAGCTTAGAGGCAGGGACCAATGAGCAGTTCTTC
CASSLEAGTNEQFF
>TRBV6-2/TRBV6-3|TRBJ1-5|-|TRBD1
TGTGCCAGCAGTTACCCACAGGGGTCGAATCAGCCCCAGCATTTT
CASSYPQGSNQPQHF
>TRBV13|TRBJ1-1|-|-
TGTGCCAGCCGGAAGGGGAACACTGAAGCTTTCTTT
CASRKGNTEAFF
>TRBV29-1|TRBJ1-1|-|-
TGCAGCGAGGGGAACGGGGCTGAAGCTTTCTTT
CSEGNGAEAFF
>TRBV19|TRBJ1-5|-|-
TGTGCCAGTACCGTTTGGAGGGGAGGATTCGATCAGCCCCAGCATTTT
CASTVWRGGFDQPQHF
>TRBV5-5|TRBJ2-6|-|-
TGTGCCAGCAGCTCCACAGCCTCTGGGGCCAACGTCCTGACTTTC
CASSSTASGANVLTF
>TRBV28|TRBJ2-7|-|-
TGTGCCAGCAGGAGGCAGGCCTCCTACGAGCAGTACTTC
CASRRQASYEQYF
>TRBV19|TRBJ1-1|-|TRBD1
TGTGCCAGTAGTCCCAGGACAGGGTGGACTGAAGCTTTCTTT
CASSPRTGWTEAFF
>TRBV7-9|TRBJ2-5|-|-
TGTGCCAGCAGCTTAGGGGGCCCTGGGGAAAGAACCCAGTACTTC
CASSLGGPGERTQYF
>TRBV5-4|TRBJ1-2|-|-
TGTGCCAGCAGCCGAAAGTCAGCGCGCTATGGCTACACCTTC
CASSRKSARYGYTF
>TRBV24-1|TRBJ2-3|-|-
TGTGCCACCAGTGATGGGGGCACAGATACGCAGTATTTT
CATSDGGTDTQYF
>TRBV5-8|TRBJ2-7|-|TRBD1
TGTGCCAGCACCCCGGACAGGGGCTCCTACGAGCAGTACTTC
CASTPDRGSYEQYF
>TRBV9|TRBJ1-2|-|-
TGTGCCAGCAGCGTAGCCCCCGGGACGATTAACTATGGCTACACCTTC
CASSVAPGTINYGYTF
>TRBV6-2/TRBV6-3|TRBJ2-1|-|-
TGTGCCAGCAGTTACCGGACCTCCCAGCGGGCAGGGGACAATGAGCAGTTCTTC
CASSYRTSQRAGDNEQFF
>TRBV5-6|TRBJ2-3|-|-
TGTGCCAGCAGCCACACCACAGATACGCAGTATTTT
CASSHTTDTQYF
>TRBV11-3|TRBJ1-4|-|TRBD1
TGTGCCAGCAGCCTGACAGGGGTCCTTAATGAAAAACTGTTTTTT
CASSLTGVLNEKLFF
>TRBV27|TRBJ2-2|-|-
TGTGCCACCGGACAGAGAGCGAACACCGGGGAGCTGTTTTTT
CATGQRANTGELFF
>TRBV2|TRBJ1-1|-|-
TGTGCCAGCAGTAATTCCCGATCGTCCACTGAAGCTTTCTTT
CASSNSRSSTEAFF
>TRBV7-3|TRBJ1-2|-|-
TGTGCCAGCAGCTTATCGACCGGCGAAGACTATGGCTACACCTTC
CASSLSTGEDYGYTF
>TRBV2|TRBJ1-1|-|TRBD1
TGTGCCAGCAGGACCAGGGGGAGCGGAACTGAAGCTTTCTTT
CASRTRGSGTEAFF
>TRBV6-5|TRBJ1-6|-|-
TGTGCCAGCAGTTACTCGGCAGGGCCCTATAATTCACCCCTCCACTTT
CASSYSAGPYNSPLHF
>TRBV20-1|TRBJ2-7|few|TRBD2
TGCAGTGCTAGTTCACTAGCGGGGGGTAACTCCTACGAGCAGTACTTC
CSASSLAGGNSYEQYF
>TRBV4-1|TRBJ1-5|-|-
TGCGCCAGCAGCGATAGTGACTTAAGCAATCAGCCCCAGCATTTT
CASSDSDLSNQPQHF
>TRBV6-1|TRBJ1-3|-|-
TGTGCCAGCAGTGAAGTTTCAGGGAGAAACACCATATATTTT
CASSEVSGRNTIYF
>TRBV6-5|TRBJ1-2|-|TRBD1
TGTGCCAGCAGTCAGGGACAGGGGGCTTACTATGGCTACACCTTC
CASSQGQGAYYGYTF
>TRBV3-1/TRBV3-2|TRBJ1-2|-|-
TGTGCCAGCAGCCAAGCATCGGACTATGGCTACACCTTC
CASSQASDYGYTF
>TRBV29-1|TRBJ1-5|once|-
TGCAGCGTCAGTGAGGGGAATCAGCCCCAGCATTTT
CSVSEGNQPQHF
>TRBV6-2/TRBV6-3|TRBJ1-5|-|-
TGTGCCAGCAGTTCCCCCGGGGGAGGCAATCAGCCCCAGCATTTT
CASSSPGGGNQPQHF
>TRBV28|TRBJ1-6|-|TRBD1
TGTGCCAGCAGTTTTTCCAGGGGGCGAAGTAATTCACCCCTCCACTTT
CASSFSRGRSNSPLHF
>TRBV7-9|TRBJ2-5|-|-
TGTGCCAGCAGCTTAGCGGGGGTTGGAGAGACCCAGTACTTC
CASSLAGVGETQYF
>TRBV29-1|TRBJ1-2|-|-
TGCAGCGTTGAAGAGAAGGGGCGCTCGGCTGGCTACACCTTC
CSVEEKGRSAGYTF
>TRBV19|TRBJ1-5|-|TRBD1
TGTGCCGTCGCCGGGACAGGGAATAGCAATCAGCCCCAGCATTTT
CAVAGTGNSNQPQHF
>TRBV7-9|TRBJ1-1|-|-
TGTGCCAGCAGCCCCGATGGGGGCTCCCACACTGAAGCTTTCTTT
CASSPDGGSHTEAFF